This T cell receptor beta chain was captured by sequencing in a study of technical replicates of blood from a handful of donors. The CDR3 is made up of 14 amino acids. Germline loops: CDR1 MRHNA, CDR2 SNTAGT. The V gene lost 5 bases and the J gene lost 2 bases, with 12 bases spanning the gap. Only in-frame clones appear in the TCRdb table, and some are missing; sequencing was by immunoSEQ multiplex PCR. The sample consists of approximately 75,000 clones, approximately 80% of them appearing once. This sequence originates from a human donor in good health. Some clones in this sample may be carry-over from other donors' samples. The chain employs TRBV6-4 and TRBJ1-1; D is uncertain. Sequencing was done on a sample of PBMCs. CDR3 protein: CASSLRAENTEAFF. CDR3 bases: TGTGCCAGCAGTCTGCGGGCCGAAAACACTGAAGCTTTCTTT.